These 24 T cell receptor beta chains were sequenced from one sample in a study of T cell responses to AZD1222 COVID-19 vaccine. Sequencing used immunoSEQ multiplex PCR; TCRdb keeps in-frame clones, though not all of them. Of approximately 180,000 clones listed, more than 70% are singletons. The material was peripheral blood, obtained 28 days after the second AZD1222 dose. Receptors originate from an adult who received the AZD1222 COVID-19 vaccine.

The rearrangement links TRBV27 to TRBJ2-1; 7 bases are a match to TRBD2. J gave up 4 bases and V 4 bases, and 10 bases lay outside the gene matches. This CDR3 is 16 amino acids long. Germline V gives CDR1 MNHEY, CDR2 SMNVEV (reference sequence). As DNA, the CDR3 is TGTGCCAGCAGTTCTCCATCGAGCGGGACTTACAATGAGCAGTTCTTC. Protein: CASSSPSSGTYNEQFF.

The CDR3 here is CASSIGSSTVDTQYF. The CDR3 DNA is TGTGCCAGTAGTATCGGAAGCTCGACAGTCGATACGCAGTATTTT. The V gene is TRBV19, the J gene TRBJ2-3, with a possible D match to TRBD1 (5 bases). The CDR3 totals 15 residues. Trimming stripped 3 bases from V and 6 bases from J, with 16 bases between. Germline values: CDR1 LNHDA, CDR2 SQIVND (reference sequence).

This sequence joins TRBV20-1 and TRBJ1-2, with TRBD1 matching over 7 bases. V lost 3 bases and J lost 5; bases outside the gene matches: 3. Germline CDR1 reads DFQATT; CDR2 reads SNEGSKA (reference sequence). The CDR3 has 12 amino acids. The CDR3 nucleotides read TGCAGTGCTAGTAGGGGGCAGTATGGCTACACCTTC. It specifies CSASRGQYGYTF.

V is TRBV5-5 and J is TRBJ2-7, with D possibly being TRBD2 (5 bases). Germline CDR1 reads SGHKS; CDR2 reads YYEKEE (reference sequence). CDR3 length equals 12 residues. Trimming removed 7 bases at V and 2 bases at J, with 10 bases between. DNA for the CDR3: TGTGCCAGCCGAGGACTGGCCTACGAGCAGTACTTC. Translation: CASRGLAYEQYF.

The chain recombines TRBV3-1 (or the pseudogene TRBV3-2) with TRBJ1-5; the D gene is possibly TRBD1 (5 bases). The CDR3 loop spans 12 amino acids. From germline, CDR1 is LGHDT and CDR2 YNNKEL (reference sequence). V shed 4 bases and J shed 10 bases, with 11 bases lying between them. CDR3 bases: TGTGCCAGCAGCCGGCAGGGAAAACCCCAGCATTTT. The encoded protein is CASSRQGKPQHF.

This sequence joins TRBV29-1 and TRBJ2-2; D may correspond to TRBD1 or TRBD2 (6 bases each). V lost 4 bases to trimming and J lost 6 bases, with 9 bases between them. Germline V gene data show CDR1 as SQVTM and CDR2 as ANQGSEA. The CDR3 extends over 12 amino acids. The CDR3 coding sequence is TGCAGCGTTGCTCGGGGGCCCGGGGAGCTGTTTTTT. It translates to CSVARGPGELFF.

The CDR3 spells CASSYLGQGGSGEQYF. Here the CDR3 DNA reads TGTGCCAGCAGTTACCTGGGACAGGGTGGTTCAGGCGAGCAGTACTTC. V and J are TRBV6-6 and TRBJ2-7; 9 nucleotides line up with TRBD1. The CDR3 consists of 16 residues. Germline CDR1 MNHNY, CDR2 SVGAGI (reference sequence). V shed 2 bases and J 6 bases; nucleotides not matched to a gene: 11.

V usage is TRBV6-1 and J usage is TRBJ2-2; 13 bases are a match to TRBD2. This CDR3 comprises 18 residues. Germline assignment: CDR1 MNHNS and CDR2 SASEGT. After removal of 2 bases from V and 5 bases from J, the junction contained 8 bases not matched to a gene. CDR3 coding DNA: TGTGCCAGCAGTGAACGATGGACTAGCGGGAGTCGGACCGGGGAGCTGTTTTTT. Its protein is CASSERWTSGSRTGELFF.

The chain joins TRBV24-1 to TRBJ1-2; 10 bases map to TRBD1. The CDR3 sequence is 14 residues long. Germline V CDR1 and CDR2: KGHDR, SFDVKD. J was trimmed by 5 bases and V by 4 bases; bases with no gene match: 3. The CDR3 nucleotides read TGTGCCACCAGTGAGGGGGACAGGGGATATGGCTACACCTTC. Amino acids: CATSEGDRGYGYTF.

The rearrangement uses TRBV10-3 and TRBJ2-1; D might be TRBD2 (6 bases). V was cut by 7 bases and J by 5 bases, with 9 bases left in between. This CDR3 spans 12 amino acids. CDR1 and CDR2 (germline): ENHRY, SYGVKD. The CDR3 protein is CAIKGLHNEQFF. In DNA, the CDR3 is TGTGCCATCAAGGGACTTCACAATGAGCAGTTCTTC.

V usage is TRBV18 and J usage is TRBJ1-4; TRBD1 aligns across 8 bases. The ends lost 3 bases at V and 5 bases at J; junction bases unmatched: 5. This CDR3 region has 15 residues. The germline gives CDR1 KGHSH, CDR2 LQKENI. CDR3 nucleotides: TGTGCCAGCTCACCTATTGGACAGGGAAATGAAAAACTGTTTTTT. It encodes CASSPIGQGNEKLFF. The whole variable domain, remainder taken from reference TRBV18 and TRBJ1-4, is NAGVMQNPRHLVRRRGQEARLRCSPMKGHSHVYWYRQLPEEGLKFMVYLQKENIIDESGMPKERFSAEFPKEGPSILRIQQVVRGDSAAYFCASSPIGQGNEKLFFGSGTQLSVL.

This chain joins TRBV18 and TRBJ2-5; either TRBD1 or TRBD2 may fit D (5 bases each). The CDR3 consists of 14 residues. Germline V gene sequence: CDR1 KGHSH, CDR2 LQKENI. Trimming removed 2 bases from V and 5 bases from J, with 12 bases in between. DNA for the CDR3: TGTGCCAGCTCACCAATTGGGGGTTTCGAGACCCAGTACTTC. Its protein product is CASSPIGGFETQYF.

V usage is TRBV6-2 or TRBV6-3 and J usage is TRBJ1-5; TRBD1 might be the D (5 bases). Deletions cut 1 base from V and 3 bases from J, with 16 bases between. The CDR3 has 17 residues. Germline loops: CDR1 MNHEY, CDR2 SVGEGT. The CDR3 region has the DNA TGTGCCAGCAGTTACTTCCTCTCCAGGGACCCCAATCAGCCCCAGCATTTT. Amino acids: CASSYFLSRDPNQPQHF.

In the case of this clone: Germline is not matched at one junction end, which may reflect a read error. This chain uses TRBV5-1 with TRBJ2-2, with 8 bases aligning to TRBD1. The CDR3 consists of 17 residues. Germline V gene data show CDR1 as SGHRS and CDR2 as YFSETQ. CDR3 sequence (DNA): TGCGCCAGCAGGTTGGGACAGGTGGGATTGAACACCGGGGAGCTGTTTTTT. The encoded protein is CASRLGQVGLNTGELFF.

This clone was found once. The chain combines TRBV6-2 or TRBV6-3 with TRBJ2-7, with D perhaps being TRBD1 or TRBD2 (6 bases each). Germline CDR1 is MNHEY and CDR2 is SVGEGT. The CDR3 loop spans 15 amino acids. Trimming took 4 bases from V and 4 from J, leaving 17 bases between them. The CDR3 protein is CASSLLLEGGYEQYF. Here the CDR3 DNA reads TGTGCCAGCAGTTTGCTGTTGGAGGGGGGTTACGAGCAGTACTTC.

This sequence joins TRBV19 and TRBJ1-1, with 8 bases aligning to TRBD1. The J segment lost 0 bases and the V segment lost 10 bases, leaving 10 bases of the junction unmatched. Germline CDR1 is LNHDA and CDR2 is SQIVND (reference sequence). The CDR3 is made up of 15 amino acids. The CDR3 sequence is CATYRGATVNTEAFF. The CDR3 nucleotides are TGTGCCACCTACAGGGGGGCCACCGTGAACACTGAAGCTTTCTTT.

The rearrangement joins TRBV28 to TRBJ2-7, with unresolved D. CDR3 length: 13 residues. Germline loops: CDR1 MDHEN, CDR2 SYDVKM. The ends were cut back, 2 bases at V and 2 bases at J, with 7 bases in the middle. In DNA form, the CDR3 reads TGTGCCAGCAGTTTACCCCCCCCCTACGAGCAGTACTTC. Its translation is CASSLPPPYEQYF.

This chain uses TRBV27 with TRBJ1-5; 9 bases agree with TRBD1. V dropped 7 bases and J dropped 7; count of bases not matched to a gene: 17. This CDR3 is 17 amino acids long. In germline, CDR1 is MNHEY, CDR2 SMNVEV (reference sequence). This CDR3 reads CASTLLDRGYREQPQHF. In DNA form, the CDR3 reads TGTGCCAGCACCCTCCTGGACAGGGGCTATAGGGAGCAGCCCCAGCATTTT.

The chain employs TRBV2 and TRBJ1-5, with D tentatively TRBD1 (6 bases). Trimming took off 7 bases at V and 1 base at J, with 11 bases between the two ends. Germline CDR1 is SNHLY and CDR2 is FYNNEI. This CDR3 comprises 14 residues. CDR3 in DNA: TGTGCCAGCACAAGACAGGTGAGCAATCAGCCCCAGCATTTT. As protein: CASTRQVSNQPQHF.

This chain connects TRBV7-9 to TRBJ1-2; D ambiguous. Trimming shortened V by 7 bases and J by 7 bases, and 13 bases separated the two germline ends. The CDR3 is 12 residues long. Germline loops: CDR1 SEHNR, CDR2 FQNEAQ (reference sequence). The CDR3 spells CASTNVGGGYTF. In nucleotides, the CDR3 is TGTGCCAGCACGAACGTTGGAGGTGGCTACACCTTC.

This chain uses TRBV18 with TRBJ2-2; D not resolved. The CDR3 has 16 amino acids. Deletions cut 5 bases from V and 0 bases from J, with 13 bases between. The germline CDR1 and CDR2 sequences are KGHSH and LQKENI. CDR3 loop: CASSFSGPANTGELFF. In nucleotides, the CDR3 is TGTGCCAGCTCATTTTCTGGGCCCGCGAACACCGGGGAGCTGTTTTTT. The variable domain in full, with the rest retrieved from reference TRBV18 and TRBJ2-2, is NAGVMQNPRHLVRRRGQEARLRCSPMKGHSHVYWYRQLPEEGLKFMVYLQKENIIDESGMPKERFSAEFPKEGPSILRIQQVVRGDSAAYFCASSFSGPANTGELFFGEGSRLTVL.

V gene TRBV21-1 combines with J gene TRBJ2-7; TRBD1, the table's D call, was not compared with the DNA. TRBV21-1 is a recognized pseudogene. CDR3 length: 13 residues. The CDR3 spells CAILDRFSYEQYF. DNA of the CDR3: TGTGCCATTTTGGACAGATTCTCCTACGAGCAGTACTTC.

The chain employs TRBV6-5 and TRBJ2-7, with 8 bases identical to TRBD1. From germline, CDR1 is MNHEY and CDR2 SVGAGI. The CDR3 spans 15 residues. The V segment lost 8 bases and the J segment 3 bases; nucleotides outside the gene matches: 12. CDR3 DNA: TGTGCCAGCTCAATAGGGGGGACAGGAATCTACGAGCAGTACTTC. Translated, it gives CASSIGGTGIYEQYF.

The chain joins TRBV15 to TRBJ2-1; D possibly corresponds to TRBD1 (5 bases). The CDR3 covers 14 residues. CDR1 LNHNV and CDR2 YYDKDF come from the germline V gene (reference sequence). With 0 bases removed from V and 7 bases from J, the gap between germline ends came to 10 bases. CDR3 nucleotides: TGTGCCACCAGCAGAGAAGGGGCTGGAAATGAGCAGTTCTTC. Its translation: CATSREGAGNEQFF.